Shown below are 2 T cell receptor beta chains from a single sample sequenced in a study of blood T cell repertoires in COVID-19. TCRdb keeps only in-frame clones here, not all; method: immunoSEQ multiplex PCR. Among about 140,000 clones listed, roughly four fifths were seen once. The sequenced material came from PBMCs or T cells enriched from blood (not recorded which). The receptor set was obtained from a woman between 45 and 60 years old with acute COVID-19.

The rearrangement uses TRBV7-9 and TRBJ1-2; D is possibly TRBD1 (6 bases). Germline V gene data show CDR1 as SEHNR and CDR2 as FQNEAQ (reference sequence). V lost 5 bases to trimming and J lost 3 bases, with 10 bases between them. This CDR3 comprises 13 residues. The CDR3: CASSPDSYYGYTF. CDR3 DNA: TGTGCCAGCAGCCCGGACAGTTACTATGGCTACACCTTC.

The gene calls are TRBV7-9 and TRBJ2-7, with 7 bases lining up with TRBD2. Trimming took 4 bases from V and 6 from J; bases not matched to a gene: 12. The CDR3 contains 15 residues. Per the germline V gene, CDR1 is SEHNR and CDR2 is FQNEAQ (reference sequence). The CDR3 nucleotides read TGTGCCAGCAGCTGGGAGGGAGGGCTTCAGGGCGAGCAGTACTTC. Translating it yields CASSWEGGLQGEQYF. Using reference TRBV7-9 and TRBJ2-7 for the parts outside the CDR3, the full variable domain is DTGVSQNPRHKITKRGQNVTFRCDPISEHNRLYWYRQTLGQGPEFLTYFQNEAQLEKSRLLSDRFSAERPKGSFSTLEIQRTEQGDSAMYLCASSWEGGLQGEQYFGPGTRLTVT.